These 26 T cell receptor beta chains originate from one sample sequenced in a study of metastatic and nonmetastatic thyroid tumors. TCRdb reprocessed the PCR reads using MiXCR. This sample has over 4,500 clones, with about 35% found just once. Patients underwent thyroid surgery, and none had received any treatment before it. The sequencing input was adjacent normal tissue. These receptors were collected from a female donor with papillary thyroid cancer or a benign thyroid nodule (not recorded which). Some clones in this sample may be carry-over from other donors' samples.

This chain connects TRBV5-1 to TRBJ1-2, with D possibly TRBD1 on 5 matching bases. The V end was cut by 4 bases, the J end by 4 bases, with 17 bases between. CDR1 and CDR2 (germline): SGHRS, YFSETQ. This CDR3 contains 15 residues. The CDR3 here is CASSPPGFGGYGYTF. CDR3 DNA sequence: TGCGCCAGCAGCCCTCCGGGGTTCGGGGGCTATGGCTACACCTTC. The full variable domain, its missing parts supplied by reference TRBV5-1 and TRBJ1-2, is KAGVTQTPRYLIKTRGQQVTLSCSPISGHRSVSWYQQTPGQGLQFLFEYFSETQRNKGNFPGRFSGRQFSNSRSEMNVSTLELGDSALYLCASSPPGFGGYGYTFGSGTRLTVV.

In its sample, this clone was seen a few times. V and J are TRBV7-3 and TRBJ1-1; perhaps TRBD1 as D (5 bases). The CDR3 is made up of 16 amino acids. Looked up from germline, CDR1 is SGHTA and CDR2 is FQGTGA. Between the trimmed V and J ends, which lost 8 bases and 1 base, there was a span of 20 bases. CDR3 nucleotide sequence: TGTGCCAGCGGAAACGGGGGGAGGTTGGGGAACACTGAAGCTTTCTTT. Its protein is CASGNGGRLGNTEAFF.

The J gene is TRBJ2-7, the V gene TRBV20-1; possible D gene TRBD2, 5 bases. V was pared by 1 base and J by 2 bases, with 6 bases between. Germline CDR1 DFQATT, CDR2 SNEGSKA (reference sequence). CDR3 length equals 12 residues. CDR3 amino acids: CSARGETYEQYF. The CDR3 region has the DNA TGCAGTGCTAGAGGGGAGACCTACGAGCAGTACTTC.

CDR3 DNA: TGTGCCAGCAGTCTTTCAGGGGGCAAATTCTACAATGAGCAGTTCTTC. It encodes CASSLSGGKFYNEQFF. V is TRBV6-1 and J is TRBJ2-1; 8 nucleotides match TRBD1. Germline CDR1 and CDR2: MNHNS and SASEGT. There are 16 residues in the CDR3. With V trimmed by 5 bases and J by 3 bases, 9 bases remained unmatched.

V and J are TRBV11-3 and TRBJ2-7; D possibly corresponds to TRBD2 (7 bases). Germline CDR1 and CDR2: SGHNT and YENEEA. V was clipped by 1 base and J by 2 bases, with 15 bases between them. The CDR3 covers 16 residues. The CDR3 sequence: CASSLGQGEGAYEQYF. Written as DNA, the CDR3 is TGTGCCAGCAGCTTAGGACAAGGGGAGGGGGCCTACGAGCAGTACTTC. Together with reference TRBV11-3 and TRBJ2-7, the CDR3 gives the full variable domain: EAGVVQSPRYKIIEKKQPVAFWCNPISGHNTLYWYLQNLGQGPELLIRYENEEAVDDSQLPKDRFSAERLKGVDSTLKIQPAELGDSAVYLCASSLGQGEGAYEQYFGPGTRLTVT.

This clone was seen at least ten times. This chain joins TRBV12-3 or TRBV12-4 and TRBJ2-1, with TRBD1 matching over 9 bases. The CDR3 is made up of 12 amino acids. Unmatched junction bases numbered 6, after V lost 3 bases and J lost 15 bases. The chain's CDR3 is CASSLAGTGWFF. In nucleotides, the CDR3 is TGTGCCAGCAGTTTGGCCGGGACAGGGTGGTTCTTC.

The V call is TRBV27, the J call TRBJ1-6, with 7 nucleotides matching TRBD1. Germline loops: CDR1 MNHEY, CDR2 SMNVEV (reference sequence). The ends lost 6 bases at V and 8 bases at J; junction bases unmatched: 7. CDR3 size: 14 residues. The CDR3 protein is CASSLDRRDSPLHF. The CDR3 DNA sequence: TGTGCCAGCAGCCTGGACAGGCGTGATTCACCCCTCCACTTT.

The rearrangement joins TRBV7-8 to TRBJ1-5; D uncertain. The germline V gene has CDR1 SGHVS and CDR2 FQNEAQ. V shed 2 bases and J shed 4 bases, with 12 bases lying between them. The CDR3 is 15 amino acids. The CDR3 sequence is CASSLFGVLNQPQHF. DNA for the CDR3: TGTGCCAGCAGCTTATTCGGGGTCTTAAATCAGCCCCAGCATTTT.

The table lists this clone with a few counts. CDR3 protein: CASSMGRVANYGYTF. DNA of the CDR3: TGTGCCAGTAGTATGGGGAGGGTAGCTAACTATGGCTACACCTTC. The gene calls are TRBV19 and TRBJ1-2; D is unclear. Per germline, CDR1 LNHDA and CDR2 SQIVND (reference sequence). V was clipped by 3 bases and J by 0 bases, with 11 bases between them. The CDR3 covers 15 residues.

This clone was seen a handful of times. The chain recombines TRBV20-1 with TRBJ2-7, with 11 bases identical to TRBD2. Trimming removed 2 bases from V and 4 bases from J; junction bases left unmatched: 4. Germline values: CDR1 DFQATT, CDR2 SNEGSKA (reference sequence). The CDR3 is 14 residues long. The CDR3 loop reads CSARLAGGWYEQYF. CDR3 nucleotide sequence: TGCAGTGCTAGACTAGCGGGAGGCTGGTACGAGCAGTACTTC.

This clone appeared a few times. V gene TRBV27 combines with J gene TRBJ1-2; TRBD1 matches 8 bases. The CDR3 loop spans 13 amino acids. Germline V gene lookup returns CDR1 MNHEY and CDR2 SMNVEV (reference sequence). The junction had 6 bases not matched to a gene; V was cut back by 6 bases and J by 6 bases. The CDR3 loop reads CASSFTGGNGYTF. Written as DNA, the CDR3 is TGTGCCAGCAGCTTTACAGGGGGAAATGGCTACACCTTC.

The rearrangement joins TRBV6-5 to TRBJ1-1; D not resolved. The CDR3 runs to 15 residues. Germline V lookup: CDR1 MNHEY, CDR2 SVGAGI. The V and J ends lost 2 bases and 0 bases respectively, with 10 bases between them. The CDR3 region is CASSYEGLMNTEAFF. The CDR3 DNA reads TGTGCCAGCAGTTACGAAGGGCTCATGAACACTGAAGCTTTCTTT.

This clone was seen only a few times. The V and J genes are TRBV6-1 and TRBJ2-7; possibly TRBD2 for D (6 bases). Between the trimmed V and J ends, which lost 3 bases and 5 bases, there was a span of 11 bases. The CDR3 covers 13 residues. Germline V gene data show CDR1 as MNHNS and CDR2 as SASEGT. The CDR3 bases are TGTGCCAGCAGTGACGGGAGTGGGGACGAGCAGTACTTC. It specifies CASSDGSGDEQYF.

The chain uses TRBV30 and TRBJ2-3, with no clear D. Trimming pared 0 bases from V and 2 bases from J, leaving 9 bases between. CDR1 and CDR2 from the germline V gene are GTSNPN and SVGIG (reference sequence). The CDR3 is made up of 14 amino acids. CDR3 amino acids: CAWSVWGNTDTQYF. The DNA for the CDR3 is TGTGCCTGGAGTGTATGGGGTAACACAGATACGCAGTATTTT.

This clone has more than one count but fewer than ten. CDR3 sequence: CSARGEREEWNTGELFF. The CDR3, as DNA: TGCAGTGCTAGAGGGGAGCGGGAGGAATGGAACACCGGGGAGCTGTTTTTT. The rearrangement uses TRBV20-1 and TRBJ2-2; 9 nucleotides line up with TRBD2. The V gene end was trimmed by 1 base and the J gene end by 1 base; junction bases not matched to a gene: 7. CDR1 is DFQATT and CDR2 is SNEGSKA in the germline V gene (reference sequence). This CDR3 spans 17 amino acids.

This clone turned up a few times. One junction end disagrees with the germline gene, perhaps due to a read error. Written as DNA, the CDR3 is TGTGCCAGCAGCTTGGAGGGGACCTCCCACGAGCAGTACTTC. Its translation: CASSLEGTSHEQYF. The chain links TRBV5-6 to TRBJ2-7, with D perhaps assigned TRBD1 or TRBD2 (5 bases each). CDR3 size: 14 residues. Germline V gene sequence: CDR1 SGHDT, CDR2 YYEEEE.

By share of the sample, this clone is large. J is TRBJ2-7 and V is TRBV6-5; 9 bases are shared with TRBD2. This CDR3 spans 16 amino acids. Germline lookup yields CDR1 MNHEY and CDR2 SVGAGI. With 0 bases clipped from V and 3 bases from J, the junction kept 6 bases outside the gene matches. This CDR3 reads CASSYSWTSVDYEQYF. CDR3 coding DNA: TGTGCCAGCAGTTACTCCTGGACTAGCGTGGACTACGAGCAGTACTTC.

This clone turned up a few times. The chain joins TRBV19 to TRBJ1-1; unclear D gene. Trimming shortened V by 1 base and J by 10 bases, and 16 bases separated the two germline ends. This CDR3 has 14 amino acids. CDR1 is LNHDA, CDR2 SQIVND, per germline (reference sequence). The CDR3 here is CASSIVGGLEAAFF. The DNA for the CDR3 is TGTGCCAGTAGTATAGTGGGCGGCCTCGAGGCAGCTTTCTTT.

This clone was observed a few times. The rearrangement joins TRBV10-3 to TRBJ1-5; tentative D call: TRBD1 (6 bases). The V and J ends lost 3 bases and 4 bases respectively, with 19 bases between them. Germline V gene data show CDR1 as ENHRY and CDR2 as SYGVKD. This CDR3 spans 17 amino acids. The CDR3 DNA follows: TGTGCCATCAGTGACCACCTGAGACAGGATGGAAATCAGCCCCAGCATTTT. It codes for CAISDHLRQDGNQPQHF.

This clone was recorded once. This chain connects TRBV20-1 to TRBJ1-5, with D tentatively TRBD1 (6 bases). The V end lost 6 bases, the J end lost 6 bases, and 15 bases lay between the germline ends. This CDR3 spans 13 amino acids. The germline V gene encodes CDR1 DFQATT and CDR2 SNEGSKA (reference sequence). The CDR3 is CSAPRGVGQPQHF. CDR3 coding DNA: TGCAGTGCCCCGAGGGGGGTGGGTCAGCCCCAGCATTTT.

The V gene is TRBV2, the J gene TRBJ1-4; D might be TRBD1 (5 bases). Germline CDR1 reads SNHLY; CDR2 reads FYNNEI. Between the trimmed V and J ends, which lost 6 bases and 5 bases, there was a span of 10 bases. The CDR3 extends over 13 amino acids. CDR3 bases: TGTGCCAGCAGCGCTGACAGAAATGAAAAACTGTTTTTT. Translation gives CASSADRNEKLFF. Full variable domain (rest looked up from reference TRBV2 and TRBJ1-4): EPEVTQTPSHQVTQMGQEVILRCVPISNHLYFYWYRQILGQKVEFLVSFYNNEISEKSEIFDDQFSVERPDGSNFTLKIRSTKLEDSAMYFCASSADRNEKLFFGSGTQLSVL.

This clone qualifies as medium-sized (0.01 to 0.1%). V is TRBV9 and J is TRBJ2-1, with D possibly being TRBD2 (5 bases). The CDR3 is 15 amino acids. The germline V gene encodes CDR1 SGDLS and CDR2 YYNGEE. V was pared by 0 bases and J by 2 bases, with 9 bases between. The CDR3 region is CASSVAGIAYNEQFF. CDR3 coding DNA: TGTGCCAGCAGCGTAGCGGGGATCGCCTACAATGAGCAGTTCTTC.

About this clone: The CDR3 end shows no conserved phenylalanine or tryptophan, and so a read error is likely. This chain connects TRBV6-1 to TRBJ1-5, with 9 positions matching TRBD1. V lost 6 bases to trimming and J lost 6 bases; unmatched junction nucleotides: 9. The CDR3 extends over 15 amino acids. Looked up from germline, CDR1 is MNHNS and CDR2 is SASEGT. This CDR3 is CASRVQGARTQPQHL. The CDR3 bases are TGTGCCAGCAGGGTACAGGGGGCGCGGACTCAGCCCCAGCATTTA.

By proportion, this clone is large (0.1 to 1%). The chain recombines TRBV28 with TRBJ2-1; D is unresolved. Germline-derived CDR1 and CDR2 are MDHEN and SYDVKM. V gave up 2 bases and J gave up 2 bases, with 16 bases separating them. The CDR3 is 17 amino acids. CDR3 region: CASSLLGASSPYNEQFF. For the CDR3, the DNA is TGTGCCAGCAGTTTACTTGGCGCCTCGTCCCCCTACAATGAGCAGTTCTTC.

By sample share, this clone is medium-sized (0.01 to 0.1%). V is TRBV5-4 and J is TRBJ1-6; D gene unclear. The CDR3 covers 15 residues. The V end lost 3 bases, the J end lost 2 bases, and 9 bases lay between the germline ends. Germline assignment: CDR1 SGHNT and CDR2 YYREEE (reference sequence). CDR3 coding DNA: TGTGCCAGCAGCTCCGGACGGACCTATAATTCACCCCTCCACTTT. It codes for CASSSGRTYNSPLHF.

The table lists this clone with a few counts. This sequence joins TRBV12-3 or TRBV12-4 and TRBJ2-2; D is perhaps TRBD1 (5 bases). The CDR3 length is 12 residues. The germline V and J ends were trimmed by 6 bases and 5 bases, with 7 bases remaining between them. The CDR3, as DNA: TGTGCCAGCAGCCCAGGGACCGGGGAGCTGTTTTTT. Protein product: CASSPGTGELFF.